Shown below are 15 T cell receptor beta chains from a single sample sequenced in a study of blood T cell repertoires in COVID-19. Method: immunoSEQ multiplex PCR; TCRdb's copy keeps in-frame clones and lacks some. Altogether more than 250,000 clones are present, around 86% being singletons, with the ten largest covering around 1.5%. The specimen sequenced was peripheral blood. These TCRs come from a woman in her forties or fifties with acute or convalescent COVID-19.

The chain is built from TRBV4-1 and TRBJ2-5; 10 positions match TRBD2. The CDR3 is 17 amino acids. J lost 5 bases, V lost 1 base, and 10 bases had no gene match. Germline V gives CDR1 MGHRA, CDR2 YSYEKL. This CDR3 is CASSQGLKYSGRETQYF. The CDR3 DNA reads TGCGCCAGCAGCCAAGGTTTGAAATATAGCGGGAGGGAGACCCAGTACTTC.

CDR3 sequence reads: CASSLVAAQYEQYF. CDR3 nucleotide sequence: TGTGCCAGCAGCTTAGTTGCGGCTCAATACGAGCAGTACTTC. The chain joins TRBV7-9 to TRBJ2-7; D unresolved. The V gene lost 1 base and the J gene lost 4 bases, with 11 bases spanning the gap. The CDR3 length is 14 residues. The V gene's germline CDR1 is SEHNR and CDR2 FQNEAQ (reference sequence).

This chain joins TRBV4-1 and TRBJ2-1, with D possibly called TRBD1 or TRBD2 (9 bases each). CDR1 MGHRA and CDR2 YSYEKL come from the germline V gene. CDR3 length: 19 residues. The V end was cut by 3 bases, the J end by 6 bases, with 27 bases between. The CDR3 is CASSQGTGTGSGRINEQFF. The CDR3, as DNA: TGCGCCAGCAGCCAGGGCACCGGGACAGGGAGCGGGAGGATCAATGAGCAGTTCTTC.

This chain uses TRBV15 with TRBJ2-3; TRBD2 matches 10 bases. V lost 0 bases and J lost 6; bases outside the gene matches: 9. The CDR3 is 17 amino acids. CDR1 is LNHNV and CDR2 is YYDKDF in the germline V gene (reference sequence). CDR3: CATSRDFSSGRRDTQYF. CDR3 DNA sequence: TGTGCCACCAGCAGAGATTTTTCTAGCGGGAGAAGGGATACGCAGTATTTT.

The V call is TRBV9, the J call TRBJ2-3; D perhaps matches TRBD2 (6 bases). This CDR3 is 16 amino acids long. Trimming shortened V by 0 bases and J by 1 base, and 12 bases separated the two germline ends. The germline gives CDR1 SGDLS, CDR2 YYNGEE. For the CDR3, the DNA is TGTGCCAGCAGCGTAGAGGTAGAGCGGGGCACAGATACGCAGTATTTT. This gives the protein CASSVEVERGTDTQYF.

This clone was recorded only once. The chain joins TRBV5-6 to TRBJ1-2; 7 bases agree with TRBD1. The CDR3 consists of 13 residues. Germline CDR1 SGHDT, CDR2 YYEEEE. V lost 4 bases and J lost 7; bases outside the gene matches: 7. CDR3 amino acids: CASSPTGSGGYTF. The CDR3 region has the DNA TGTGCCAGCAGCCCGACAGGGAGCGGTGGCTACACCTTC. Supplemented by reference TRBV5-6 and TRBJ1-2, the full variable domain reads DAGVTQSPTHLIKTRGQQVTLRCSPKSGHDTVSWYQQALGQGPQFIFQYYEEEERQRGNFPDRFSGHQFPNYSSELNVNALLLGDSALYLCASSPTGSGGYTFGSGTRLTVV.

The V call is TRBV5-6, the J call TRBJ1-6; TRBD1 might be the D (6 bases). V was pared by 4 bases and J by 10 bases, with 21 bases between. There are 16 residues in the CDR3. Germline CDR1 reads SGHDT; CDR2 reads YYEEEE. The CDR3 nucleotides read TGTGCCAGCAGCCCCCTCGGGGGGCTCTTGGAATCACCCCTCCACTTT. Protein product: CASSPLGGLLESPLHF.

As to this clone: A junction end diverges from the germline sequence, so it may reflect a read error. The rearrangement links TRBV6-5 to TRBJ1-4, with D possibly matching TRBD1 (6 bases). Germline CDR1 MNHEY, CDR2 SVGAGI. The CDR3 has 14 residues. Written as DNA, the CDR3 is TGTGCCAGCAAGCCAGGGACAACGAATGAAAAACTGTTTTTT. Protein product: CASKPGTTNEKLFF.

The rearrangement uses TRBV4-2 and TRBJ2-1; D gene unclear. V was cut by 4 bases and J by 9 bases, with 13 bases left in between. Looked up from germline, CDR1 is LGHNA and CDR2 is YNFKEQ. The CDR3 has 13 residues. Here the CDR3 reads CASSLEPLSEQFF. CDR3 in DNA: TGTGCCAGCAGCCTAGAGCCCCTATCTGAGCAGTTCTTC.

The chain combines TRBV3-1 (or the pseudogene TRBV3-2) with TRBJ2-7; D might be TRBD1 (6 bases). The germline V and J ends were trimmed by 1 base and 3 bases, with 13 bases remaining between them. The CDR3 runs 15 residues. Germline V gene lookup returns CDR1 LGHDT and CDR2 YNNKEL (reference sequence). This CDR3 is CASSQVTGTGYEQYF. For the CDR3, the DNA is TGTGCCAGCAGCCAAGTTACAGGGACGGGCTACGAGCAGTACTTC.

The chain is built from TRBV29-1 and TRBJ1-2, with 9 bases matching TRBD1. V trimming: 5 bases; J trimming: 6 bases; junction bases outside the gene matches: 4. The CDR3 runs 12 residues. Germline CDR1 is SQVTM and CDR2 is ANQGSEA. CDR3 nucleotides: TGCAGCGTTCAGGGACAGGGACATGGCTACACCTTC. This gives the protein CSVQGQGHGYTF.

The DNA for the CDR3 is TGTGCCAGCAGCAACGACAGGGATTGGAATCAGCCCCAGCATTTT. Its protein is CASSNDRDWNQPQHF. J is TRBJ1-5 and V is TRBV21-1; the DNA was not used to check the table's D call, TRBD1. TRBV21-1 is reported as a pseudogene. CDR3 size: 15 residues.

This rearrangement joins TRBV7-9 to TRBJ2-3; tentatively, D is TRBD2 (7 bases). Germline CDR1 is SEHNR and CDR2 is FQNEAQ (reference sequence). V lost 2 bases to trimming and J lost 1 base, with 13 bases between them. The CDR3 covers 16 residues. The CDR3 DNA reads TGTGCCAGCAGCTTAATGGGGGGGGCAGGCACAGATACGCAGTATTTT. This translates into CASSLMGGAGTDTQYF.

The rearrangement links TRBV18 to TRBJ1-4; weak D call: TRBD1 (5 bases). CDR1 and CDR2 (germline): KGHSH, LQKENI. The CDR3 sequence is 17 residues long. Trimming left V 3 bases short and J 4 bases short, with 18 bases between. CDR3 DNA: TGTGCCAGCTCACCCCAGACAGCGGGACTCAGTAATGAAAAACTGTTTTTT. Translation gives CASSPQTAGLSNEKLFF.

The chain links TRBV6-2 or TRBV6-3 to TRBJ2-7; 11 positions agree with TRBD2. CDR1 and CDR2 from the germline V gene are MNHEY and SVGEGT. Trimming cost V 6 bases and J 3 bases; bases outside gene matches: 7. The CDR3 runs 15 residues. The CDR3 sequence is CASSDIAGGYYEQYF. CDR3 bases: TGTGCCAGCAGCGATATAGCGGGAGGGTACTACGAGCAGTACTTC.